The 9 T cell receptor beta chains reported below all come from one sample, sequenced in a study of T cell changes during pregnancy in multiple sclerosis (dated by TCRdb to between 2019 and 2020). The method was the immunoSEQ multiplex PCR assay. The immuneACCESS repertoire file appears here via TCRdb, limited to in-frame rearrangements. These files lack a portion of the clones; in checked studies, under half of the deficit traces to unresolved V genes, and the cause of the others is not known. Across this sample there are 95,000 to 100,000 clones, with about 91% seen only once. The ten largest account for roughly 2.3% of the sample. Sequencing was performed on peripheral blood, taken after pregnancy. These receptor sequences come from a female donor in good health, enrolled as a control in a pregnancy study.

The chain recombines TRBV12-5 with TRBJ1-3; D call uncertain. The germline V gene has CDR1 LGHNT and CDR2 FRNRAP. V shed 6 bases and J shed 2 bases, with 17 bases lying between them. CDR3 size: 16 residues. CDR3 region: CASGLGTGFPGNTIYF. CDR3 nucleotide sequence: TGTGCTAGTGGCCTTGGTACGGGGTTCCCTGGAAACACCATATATTTT.

J is TRBJ2-7 and V is TRBV7-8; a weak D match, TRBD2 (5 bases). Germline lookup yields CDR1 SGHVS and CDR2 FQNEAQ. This CDR3 has 13 residues. The ends were cut back, 5 bases at V and 3 bases at J, with 11 bases in the middle. The CDR3 loop is CASSRGADYEQYF. The CDR3 DNA follows: TGTGCCAGCAGCCGGGGAGCCGACTACGAGCAGTACTTC.

J is TRBJ1-2 and V is TRBV7-6; 8 bases agree with TRBD1. This CDR3 is built from 14 residues. J lost 8 bases, V lost 4 bases, and 9 bases had no gene match. Germline values: CDR1 SGHVS, CDR2 FNYEAQ. CDR3 coding DNA: TGTGCCAGCAGCTCCCCGGACAGGGTGGGCGGCTACACCTTC. It yields the protein CASSSPDRVGGYTF. Combining the CDR3 with reference TRBV7-6 and TRBJ1-2 gives the whole variable domain GAGVSQSPRYKVTKRGQDVALRCDPISGHVSLYWYRQALGQGPEFLTYFNYEAQQDKSGLPNDRFSAERPEGSISTLTIQRTEQRDSAMYRCASSSPDRVGGYTFGSGTRLTVV.

V usage is TRBV9 and J usage is TRBJ2-3, with D maybe TRBD2 (5 bases). V was cut by 5 bases and J by 2 bases, with 21 bases left in between. CDR3 size: 17 residues. The germline CDR1 and CDR2 sequences are SGDLS and YYNGEE. CDR3 loop: CASSPTPSGHPTDTQYF. CDR3 in DNA: TGTGCCAGCAGTCCCACCCCCAGCGGCCACCCCACAGATACGCAGTATTTT.

In this sample, this clone turned up once. The chain employs TRBV5-1 and TRBJ1-1, with TRBD1 matching 11 bases. The CDR3 contains 17 residues. The ends lost 3 bases at V and 0 bases at J; junction bases unmatched: 7. Germline V gene lookup returns CDR1 SGHRS and CDR2 YFSETQ. In DNA, the CDR3 is TGCGCCAGCAGCTATGGACAGGGGGCTGTTATGAACACTGAAGCTTTCTTT. This gives the protein CASSYGQGAVMNTEAFF.

The chain is built from TRBV6-5 and TRBJ2-2, with 11 bases fitting TRBD2. The CDR3 extends over 14 amino acids. The trim removed 6 bases at V and 7 bases at J, leaving 4 bases unmatched. Germline loops: CDR1 MNHEY, CDR2 SVGAGI. The CDR3 bases are TGTGCCAGCAGGGTAGCGGGAGGGGTCGGGGAGCTGTTTTTT. It yields the protein CASRVAGGVGELFF.

This rearrangement joins TRBV27 to TRBJ2-1, with a tentative D call TRBD2 (6 bases). The CDR3 runs to 12 residues. Germline lookup yields CDR1 MNHEY and CDR2 SMNVEV (reference sequence). Trimming shortened V by 8 bases and J by 7 bases, and 12 bases separated the two germline ends. CDR3 protein: CASGGGRNEQFF. The CDR3, as DNA: TGTGCCAGCGGGGGTGGGAGGAATGAGCAGTTCTTC.

Here the CDR3 DNA reads TGTGCCACGAGGACAGCGGGGAACGAAAAACTGTTTTTT. It codes for CATRTAGNEKLFF. The gene calls are TRBV15 and TRBJ1-4; D might be TRBD1 (6 bases). The CDR3 has 13 residues. CDR1 LNHNV and CDR2 YYDKDF come from the germline V gene (reference sequence). The ends were cut back, 9 bases at V and 8 bases at J, with 16 bases in the middle.

This chain uses TRBV19 with TRBJ2-7; perhaps TRBD2 as D (6 bases). V shed 5 bases and J shed 2 bases, with 16 bases lying between them. From germline, CDR1 is LNHDA and CDR2 SQIVND (reference sequence). The CDR3 extends over 15 amino acids. CDR3 in amino acids: CASSVQGLSTYEQYF. CDR3 nucleotide sequence: TGTGCCAGTAGTGTACAAGGACTATCTACCTACGAGCAGTACTTC.